Described below is a single T cell receptor (beta chain) sequence and its context. V was pared by 3 bases and J by 3 bases, with 15 bases between. Germline-derived CDR1 and CDR2 are MNHEY and SMNVEV (reference sequence). The CDR3 contains 16 residues. Profiled with immunoSEQ multiplex PCR; TCRdb holds only in-frame clones, not every one. The sample shows 600,000 to 900,000 clones, 80% to 90% of them seen only once. These data come from a study of shared T cell receptors in the human thymus. These data also featured in a second study, about human thymus T cells. Per that paper: Obtained as resections during corrective heart surgery, the thymus tissue was then studied. Repertoires from thymus and blood appeared to show biased V and J gene usage. Related research reported highly overlapping thymic repertoires among unrelated individuals.

Material: thymocytes. The sequence came from a girl under three years old with a congenital heart defect. This rearrangement joins TRBV27 to TRBJ2-4, with unresolved D. The chain's CDR3 is CASSLRRASYKNIQYF. DNA for the CDR3: TGTGCCAGCAGTTTGAGGCGAGCCTCTTACAAAAACATTCAGTACTTC.